Following are 27 T cell receptor beta chains from one sample sequenced in a study of T cell responses to AZD1222 COVID-19 vaccine (dated by TCRdb to the early 2020s). The time point label, as the study defines it: baseline before first vaccination. Receptor amplification or capture employed the immunoSEQ multiplex PCR assay. The source is immuneACCESS, and TCRdb retained only in-frame sequences with V and J called. Part of the clones is not carried over; for the studies checked, unresolved V genes explain less than half of this, and the remainder is unexplained. Counted in this sample were under 110,000 clones; roughly 86% of them appeared once. Of the sample, 1.4% is held by the ten largest clones. This specimen was peripheral blood, taken on day 0 of AZD1222 vaccination. These receptor sequences come from an adult in good health.

The chain uses TRBV29-1 and TRBJ1-2; TRBD1 might be the D (5 bases). V shed 7 bases and J shed 6 bases, with 18 bases lying between them. CDR1 is SQVTM and CDR2 is ANQGSEA in the germline V gene. This CDR3 spans 13 amino acids. In DNA, the CDR3 is TGCAGCGCTTCAGGGTTCAGATTGGATGGCTACACCTTC. It specifies CSASGFRLDGYTF.

V is TRBV6-5 and J is TRBJ1-5; weak D call: TRBD1 (6 bases). The germline CDR1 and CDR2 sequences are MNHEY and SVGAGI. CDR3 length: 14 residues. Trimming took 8 bases from V and 0 from J, leaving 11 bases between them. CDR3: CASQDSYSNQPQHF. The CDR3 DNA reads as TGTGCCAGCCAGGACAGCTATAGCAATCAGCCCCAGCATTTT.

The V gene is TRBV30, the J gene TRBJ1-1, with TRBD1 as a possible D gene (5 bases). Germline-derived CDR1 and CDR2 are GTSNPN and SVGIG (reference sequence). The CDR3 is 13 amino acids. Trimming removed 1 base at V and 3 bases at J, with 9 bases between. This chain's CDR3 is CAWSARGDTEAFF. CDR3 bases: TGTGCCTGGAGTGCCAGAGGGGACACTGAAGCTTTCTTT.

The gene calls are TRBV5-8 and TRBJ1-5, with D unclear. Germline V gene data show CDR1 as SGHTS and CDR2 as YDEGEE. This CDR3 comprises 13 residues. V lost 4 bases to trimming and J lost 4 bases, with 9 bases between them. DNA for the CDR3: TGTGCCAGCAGCGGACGGGGAAATCAGCCCCAGCATTTT. Amino acids: CASSGRGNQPQHF.

V usage is TRBV7-8 and J usage is TRBJ2-7; 14 nucleotides agree with TRBD2. V dropped 1 base and J dropped 2; count of bases not matched to a gene: 7. The length of the CDR3 is 18 residues. Looked up from germline, CDR1 is SGHVS and CDR2 is FQNEAQ. This chain's CDR3 is CASSLVPPGLAGAYEQYF. In DNA, the CDR3 is TGTGCCAGCAGCTTAGTACCACCGGGACTAGCGGGGGCCTACGAGCAGTACTTC.

The chain employs TRBV28 and TRBJ1-1; 10 bases line up with TRBD1. Germline trimming cut 6 bases from V and 2 bases from J; bases unmatched to any gene: 15. Germline-derived CDR1 and CDR2 are MDHEN and SYDVKM. The CDR3 is 18 amino acids. The CDR3 spells CASRPVPGTGAVNTEAFF. DNA for the CDR3: TGTGCCAGCAGACCCGTCCCCGGGACAGGGGCCGTAAACACTGAAGCTTTCTTT.

V is TRBV28 and J is TRBJ1-1; D gene unclear. Trimming left V 5 bases short and J 2 bases short, with 9 bases between. This CDR3 is built from 13 residues. Germline CDR1 MDHEN, CDR2 SYDVKM. CDR3 amino acids: CASSEGINTEAFF. CDR3 DNA sequence: TGTGCCAGCAGTGAAGGAATCAACACTGAAGCTTTCTTT.

The chain uses TRBV10-3 and TRBJ2-3; TRBD2 aligns across 7 bases. Germline CDR1 and CDR2: ENHRY and SYGVKD. CDR3 length: 15 residues. The junction had 7 bases not matched to a gene; V was cut back by 5 bases and J by 2 bases. The CDR3 reads CAISRLAYNTDTQYF. In nucleotides, the CDR3 is TGTGCCATCAGTCGACTAGCCTACAACACAGATACGCAGTATTTT.

The rearrangement links TRBV28 to TRBJ2-6, with no clear D. This CDR3 spans 14 amino acids. V was shortened by 6 bases and J by 2 bases, with 8 bases between the two germline ends. Germline CDR1 is MDHEN and CDR2 is SYDVKM. For the CDR3, the DNA is TGTGCCAGCAGACATGGACCTGGGGCCAACGTCCTGACTTTC. It yields the protein CASRHGPGANVLTF.

The rearrangement uses TRBV9 and TRBJ1-1; D might be TRBD1 (6 bases). The CDR3 runs 15 residues. The germline gives CDR1 SGDLS, CDR2 YYNGEE. The germline V and J ends were trimmed by 5 bases and 6 bases, with 20 bases remaining between them. CDR3 coding DNA: TGTGCCAGCAGTCTAGGGGGGCTGGGGCCCGCTGAAGCTTTCTTT. Protein: CASSLGGLGPAEAFF.

Remarks on this clone: One end of the junction does not line up with germline, which may come from a read error. The rearrangement joins TRBV6-5 to TRBJ1-2; 8 nucleotides agree with TRBD1. CDR3 size: 14 residues. Germline V lookup: CDR1 MNHEY, CDR2 SVGAGI. The CDR3 nucleotides are TGTGCCAGCAGTGACTCAGGGGGCTCCTATGGCTACACCTTC. It yields the protein CASSDSGGSYGYTF.

V usage is TRBV28 and J usage is TRBJ2-2, with D possibly being TRBD1 or TRBD2 (5 bases each). The CDR3 extends over 18 amino acids. The V and J ends lost 5 bases and 0 bases respectively, with 19 bases between them. CDR1 MDHEN and CDR2 SYDVKM come from the germline V gene. The CDR3 DNA reads TGTGCCAGCAGTCCGGGACCTTGGACGGGTACGAACACCGGGGAGCTGTTTTTT. Translating gives CASSPGPWTGTNTGELFF.

This chain uses TRBV5-4 with TRBJ2-1; D remains ambiguous. Between the trimmed V and J ends, which lost 4 bases and 5 bases, there was a span of 10 bases. Germline V gene data show CDR1 as SGHNT and CDR2 as YYREEE (reference sequence). This CDR3 has 13 amino acids. This CDR3 reads CASSPSLDNEQFF. Written as DNA, the CDR3 is TGTGCCAGCAGCCCATCTCTAGACAATGAGCAGTTCTTC.

Notes on this clone: In the same sample, other DNA sequences code for this CDR3. The gene calls are TRBV5-4 and TRBJ2-6; TRBD1 matches 7 bases. Germline lookup yields CDR1 SGHNT and CDR2 YYREEE (reference sequence). J was trimmed by 0 bases and V by 9 bases; bases with no gene match: 6. This CDR3 has 15 amino acids. DNA for the CDR3: TGTGCCACGACAGGGCAGCGCTCTGGGGCCAACGTCCTGACTTTC. Amino acids: CATTGQRSGANVLTF.

The CDR3 sequence: CASSIQLANYGYTF. Written as DNA, the CDR3 is TGTGCCAGTAGTATCCAGTTAGCTAACTATGGCTACACCTTC. V is TRBV19 and J is TRBJ1-2; D not resolved. Trimming removed 3 bases from V and 0 bases from J, with 8 bases in between. The CDR3 has 14 residues. Germline V gene lookup returns CDR1 LNHDA and CDR2 SQIVND (reference sequence).

In this sample, this clone turned up once. The chain carries TRBV19 and TRBJ1-4; unclear D gene. Germline CDR1 LNHDA, CDR2 SQIVND (reference sequence). This CDR3 is built from 16 residues. Trimming pared 6 bases from V and 0 bases from J, leaving 14 bases between. The DNA of the CDR3 is TGTGCCAGTAGCACCGGAGGGCAGACAACTAATGAAAAACTGTTTTTT. Protein: CASSTGGQTTNEKLFF.

The V gene is TRBV21-1, the J gene TRBJ2-7; the table's D call TRBD2 went unverified against the DNA. TRBV21-1 is a pseudogene. The CDR3 runs to 15 residues. In DNA, the CDR3 is TGTGCCAGCAGCTACCCCGGTTGCGGGAGGGACGAGCAGTACTTC. Protein product: CASSYPGCGRDEQYF.

The chain combines TRBV9 with TRBJ2-1, with TRBD2 as a possible D gene (5 bases). This CDR3 region has 16 residues. V was shortened by 3 bases and J by 8 bases, with 21 bases between the two germline ends. CDR1 is SGDLS and CDR2 is YYNGEE in the germline V gene. CDR3 coding DNA: TGTGCCAGCAGCGCCGGGGTTGGGTCCGTGCGGGATGAGCAGTTCTTC. The encoded protein is CASSAGVGSVRDEQFF.

This sequence joins TRBV11-1 and TRBJ2-3; D is undetermined. The CDR3 spans 15 residues. Germline CDR1 and CDR2: SGHAT and FQDESV (reference sequence). V shed 5 bases and J shed 0 bases, with 12 bases lying between them. The CDR3 nucleotides read TGTGCCAGCAGCCCCCGAGGTTCGAGCACAGATACGCAGTATTTT. Its protein product is CASSPRGSSTDTQYF.

CDR3 sequence reads: CASNVAGGSHEQYF. The CDR3 coding sequence is TGTGCCAGCAATGTAGCGGGAGGGAGTCACGAGCAGTACTTC. V is TRBV27 and J is TRBJ2-7; TRBD2 matches at 11 bases. The CDR3 consists of 14 residues. Germline V lookup: CDR1 MNHEY, CDR2 SMNVEV (reference sequence). The junction had 7 bases not matched to a gene; V was cut back by 7 bases and J by 5 bases.

The gene calls are TRBV19 and TRBJ2-3, with D tentatively TRBD1 (6 bases). Deletions cut 8 bases from V and 2 bases from J, with 14 bases between. Germline-derived CDR1 and CDR2 are LNHDA and SQIVND (reference sequence). The CDR3 runs to 14 residues. The CDR3 nucleotides are TGTGCCAGTCGACAGGCCCACTTCACAGATACGCAGTATTTT. Amino acids: CASRQAHFTDTQYF.

The rearrangement links TRBV7-8 to TRBJ1-2, with unresolved D. CDR3 length: 13 residues. The ends were cut back, 1 base at V and 6 bases at J, with 9 bases in the middle. Per germline, CDR1 SGHVS and CDR2 FQNEAQ. The CDR3 nucleotides are TGTGCCAGCAGCTTAGGTACAGTCAATGGCTACACCTTC. Protein sequence: CASSLGTVNGYTF.

The chain links TRBV7-2 to TRBJ2-1; TRBD2 aligns across 8 bases. The CDR3 is made up of 16 amino acids. With V trimmed by 5 bases and J by 1 base, 7 bases remained unmatched. Germline CDR1 SGHTA, CDR2 FQGNSA. The CDR3 loop reads CASSPPGLVSYNEQFF. The CDR3 region has the DNA TGTGCCAGCAGCCCCCCGGGACTAGTATCCTACAATGAGCAGTTCTTC. The whole variable domain, remainder taken from reference TRBV7-2 and TRBJ2-1, is GAGVSQSPSNKVTEKGKDVELRCDPISGHTALYWYRQSLGQGLEFLIYFQGNSAPDKSGLPSDRFSAERTGGSVSTLTIQRTQQEDSAVYLCASSPPGLVSYNEQFFGPGTRLTVL.

The chain has TRBV3-1 (or the pseudogene TRBV3-2) and TRBJ1-5; D is unresolved. CDR1 and CDR2 from the germline V gene are LGHDT and YNNKEL (reference sequence). V dropped 6 bases and J dropped 4 bases, with 10 bases sitting between them. The CDR3 contains 13 residues. The CDR3: CASSYSKNQPQHF. The CDR3 nucleotides are TGTGCCAGCAGTTACAGCAAGAATCAGCCCCAGCATTTT.

The CDR3: CASTAGSNQPQHF. The DNA of the CDR3 is TGTGCCAGCACCGCAGGGAGCAATCAGCCCCAGCATTTT. This chain links TRBV25-1 with TRBJ1-5; tentatively, D is TRBD1 (5 bases). The germline CDR1 and CDR2 sequences are MGHDK and SYGVNS. V was pared by 7 bases and J by 1 base, with 8 bases between. The CDR3 length is 13 residues. Variable domain in full (rest from reference TRBV25-1 and TRBJ1-5): EADIYQTPRYLVIGTGKKITLECSQTMGHDKMYWYQQDPGMELHLIHYSYGVNSTEKGDLSSESTVSRIRTEHFPLTLESARPSHTSQYLCASTAGSNQPQHFGDGTRLSIL.

In this sample, this clone turned up a few times. The chain combines TRBV5-6 with TRBJ2-7; 13 bases line up with TRBD2. The ends lost 4 bases at V and 6 bases at J; junction bases unmatched: 10. Germline V gene sequence: CDR1 SGHDT, CDR2 YYEEEE. The CDR3 runs to 16 residues. CDR3: CASSPDGLAGVGEQYF. The DNA of the CDR3 is TGTGCCAGCAGCCCGGATGGACTAGCGGGAGTTGGCGAGCAGTACTTC.

The chain joins TRBV29-1 to TRBJ1-3, with no clear D. V was cut by 3 bases and J by 0 bases, with 9 bases left in between. The CDR3 is made up of 14 amino acids. Germline V gives CDR1 SQVTM, CDR2 ANQGSEA. This CDR3 reads CSVDTGYSGNTIYF. The DNA for the CDR3 is TGCAGCGTTGATACCGGATACTCTGGAAACACCATATATTTT.